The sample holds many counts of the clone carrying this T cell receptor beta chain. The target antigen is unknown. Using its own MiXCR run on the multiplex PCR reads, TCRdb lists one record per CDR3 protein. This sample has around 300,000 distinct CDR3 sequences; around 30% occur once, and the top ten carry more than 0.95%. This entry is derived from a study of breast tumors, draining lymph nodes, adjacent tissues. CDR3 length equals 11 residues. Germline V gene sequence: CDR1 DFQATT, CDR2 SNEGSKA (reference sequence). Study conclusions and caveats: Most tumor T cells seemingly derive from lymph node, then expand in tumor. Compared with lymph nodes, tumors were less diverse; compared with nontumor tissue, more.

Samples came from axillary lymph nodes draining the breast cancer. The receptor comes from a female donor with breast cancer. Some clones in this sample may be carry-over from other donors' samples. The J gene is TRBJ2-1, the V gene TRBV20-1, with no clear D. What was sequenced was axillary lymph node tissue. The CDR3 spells CRSATHNEQFF. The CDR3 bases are TGCAGGTCCGCGACCCACAATGAGCAGTTCTTC.